The rows below give T cell receptor beta chains drawn from one sample of a study of shared clonotypes between healthy human individuals. The protocol was immunoSEQ multiplex PCR, while the TCRdb copy is restricted to in-frame clones and leaves out a portion. The sample contains under 2,500,000 clones, approximately 96% of which appear only once. Sequencing was carried out using naive CD4+ T cells sorted from blood. The source of these receptors is a man aged 18 to 29 in good health. Each CDR3 is given with its conserved first and last residue. The D gene is left open where the match is weak. The size entry is marked missing in some rows and otherwise reads once, few, many or a size class.

j_call v_call clone_size d_call cdr3_nt cdr3_aa
TRBJ2-7 TRBV18 . TRBD2 TGTGCCAGCTCACCAATTAGCGGGGACTCCTACGAGCAGTACTTC CASSPISGDSYEQYF
TRBJ2-3 TRBV4-1 . TRBD1 TGCGCCAGCAGCCTAAGAATCCGGACAGGGGCCCGCACAGATACGCAGTATTTT CASSLRIRTGARTDTQYF
TRBJ1-3 TRBV19 . . TGTGCCAGTAACCAACTGGGGGCAGGCGGTCACTCTGGAAACACCATATATTTT CASNQLGAGGHSGNTIYF
TRBJ1-3 TRBV6-5 . TRBD1 TGTGCCAGCAGTTACGCCGACAGGGGTTACACCATATATTTT CASSYADRGYTIYF
TRBJ1-1 TRBV10-3 once TRBD1 TGTGCCACGGGGGGACAGGGAAGAACTGAAGCTTTCTTT CATGGQGRTEAFF
TRBJ1-5 TRBV5-6 . . TGTGCCAGCAGCTTAATGAGCCAGCCCCAGCATTTT CASSLMSQPQHF
TRBJ1-4 TRBV2 . . TGTGCCACCCTCCAACGGACTGCAACTAATGAAAAACTGTTTTTT CATLQRTATNEKLFF
TRBJ2-3 TRBV2 . . TGTGCCAGCAGTGAACGTCCGACAGATACGCAGTATTTT CASSERPTDTQYF
TRBJ2-7 TRBV6-5 . . TGTGCCAGCAGGCAGGGTTACGAGCAGTACTTC CASRQGYEQYF
TRBJ1-1 TRBV11-2 . . TGTGCCTCCTCCAGACAAGCTAACACTGAAGCTTTCTTT CASSRQANTEAFF
TRBJ2-1 TRBV7-2 . . TGTGCCAGCAGCTTGAGTGGTGGGAATGAGCAGTTCTTC CASSLSGGNEQFF
TRBJ2-7 TRBV5-8 . TRBD1 TGTGCCAGCAGCTACGGGGGACAGGGGCCCGAGCAGTACTTC CASSYGGQGPEQYF
TRBJ2-2 TRBV5-4 . . TGTGCCAGCACCTCCGGGAGGAACACCGGGGAGCTGTTTTTT CASTSGRNTGELFF
TRBJ2-7 TRBV2 . . TGTGCCGGCAAGGGGGGCCAGTTTCGAGAGCAGTACTTC CAGKGGQFREQYF
TRBJ2-1 TRBV30 . TRBD2 TGTGCCTGGAGTGTACGGTCTAGCGGGGGGCAGCTCTTC CAWSVRSSGGQLF
TRBJ1-6 TRBV7-2 . . TGTGCCAGCAGCCCCCAAGGGGTAGTGAATTCACCCCTCCACTTT CASSPQGVVNSPLHF
TRBJ2-2 TRBV2 once . TGTGCCAGCAGTGAAGTCAGGAGTGGCACCGGGGAGCTGTTTTTT CASSEVRSGTGELFF
TRBJ1-1 TRBV29-1 . . TGCAGCGTTGAAGGGCAGGTGAACACTGAAGCTTTCTTT CSVEGQVNTEAFF
TRBJ1-6 TRBV5-6 . . TGTGCCAGCAGCCGCGAGGGGCGATCCTATAATTCACCCCTCCACTTT CASSREGRSYNSPLHF
TRBJ2-7 TRBV19 . . TGTGCCAGTAGTCAGGTCGGATACGAGCAGTACTTC CASSQVGYEQYF
TRBJ2-6 TRBV6-1 . . TGTGCCAGCAGGGACCTCCACTCTGGGGCCAACGTCCTGACTTTC CASRDLHSGANVLTF
TRBJ2-1 TRBV10-3 . TRBD2 TGTGCCACCTCTACCGGGACTAGCTCTGGTGAGCAGTTCTTC CATSTGTSSGEQFF
TRBJ1-1 TRBV27 . . TGTGCCAGCAGTTCGTTCGCTTTCTTT CASSSFAFF
TRBJ1-4 TRBV5-1 . TRBD1 TGCGCCAGCAGCTTGGGGCCACAGGGGGCAGGTGAAAAACTGTTTTTT CASSLGPQGAGEKLFF
TRBJ1-1 TRBV18 . . TGTGCCAGCTCACCAACGGCAGGGCGGAACACTGAAGCTTTCTTT CASSPTAGRNTEAFF
TRBJ2-5 TRBV11-2 . . TGTGCCAGCAGCCCCCAGGGATGGGAGACCCAGTACTTC CASSPQGWETQYF
TRBJ1-5 TRBV5-5 . . TGTGCCAGCAGCTTTACAGGGAAGGGACAGCCCCAGCATTTT CASSFTGKGQPQHF
TRBJ2-7 TRBV7-9 . . TGTGCCAGCAGCTACCCGAAGCCGACGTACGCCGAGCAGTACTTC CASSYPKPTYAEQYF
TRBJ1-4 TRBV7-2 once TRBD1 TGTGCCAGCAGTCGGCTAGGACAGGAGGGTGAAAAACTGTTTTTT CASSRLGQEGEKLFF
TRBJ1-1 TRBV19 . . TGTGCCAGTAGAAGGGAGGCAGACACTGAAGCTTTCTTT CASRREADTEAFF
TRBJ2-2 TRBV5-1 . . TGCGCCAGCAGCTTAGAGGCGTTCACCGGGGAGCTGTTTTTT CASSLEAFTGELFF
TRBJ1-5 TRBV6-1 . . TGTGCCAGCAGTGAGGCCCGGGTACGTCAGCCCCAGCATTTT CASSEARVRQPQHF
TRBJ2-3 TRBV7-8 . . TGTGCCAGCAGCCCACGAGAGGGTTCGGCAGATACGCAGTATTTT CASSPREGSADTQYF
TRBJ1-6 TRBV27 once . TGTGCCAGCAGTCCGTTGACGCACCTCTCACCCCTCCACTTT CASSPLTHLSPLHF
TRBJ1-4 TRBV4-1 once TRBD1 TGCGCCAGCAGCCCGGGACAGGCGTCAAATGAAAAACTGTTTTTT CASSPGQASNEKLFF
TRBJ2-5 TRBV5-6 . . TGTGCCAGCAGCAGCGGGCAAGAGACCCAGTACTTC CASSSGQETQYF
TRBJ2-3 TRBV20-1 . . TGCAGTGCTAGAGATGGAGATACGCAGTATTTT CSARDGDTQYF
TRBJ1-5 TRBV6-1 . TRBD1 TGTGCCAGCAGGGACCAGGGGGCGGTCAATCAGCCCCAGCATTTT CASRDQGAVNQPQHF
TRBJ2-1 TRBV30 . . TGTGCCTGGAACCGGCAGGGGAACAATGAGCAGTTCTTC CAWNRQGNNEQFF
TRBJ1-2 TRBV7-9 once TRBD1 TGTGCCAGCAGCTTAGGGGACAGGGGGAACTATGGCTACACCTTC CASSLGDRGNYGYTF
TRBJ2-3 TRBV5-6 . TRBD2 TGTGCCAGCAGCTCCCGGAACGGGGGGGCGGGAGATACGCAGTATTTT CASSSRNGGAGDTQYF
TRBJ2-1 TRBV6-6 . . TGTGCCAGCAGGGTGGGACTCCGGTCCAATGAGCAGTTCTTC CASRVGLRSNEQFF
TRBJ1-1 TRBV6-1 . . TGTGCCAGCACGGAACTCATGAACACTGAAGCTTTCTTT CASTELMNTEAFF
TRBJ2-2 TRBV11-2 . . TGTGCCAGTGGGAGGGGGATCCCCTCCCTGAACACCGGGGAGCTGTTTTTT CASGRGIPSLNTGELFF
TRBJ1-5 TRBV6-4 . . TGTGCCAGCACACGGCGGATCTTTCAGCCCCAGCATTTT CASTRRIFQPQHF
TRBJ2-7 TRBV2 once TRBD1 TGTGCCAGCAGTAAGGGACAGGGCTACGAGCAGTACTTC CASSKGQGYEQYF
TRBJ2-1 TRBV25-1 . . TGTGCCGGATCCGATGCGGGGAGCCGCGAGCAGTTCTTC CAGSDAGSREQFF
TRBJ1-1 TRBV10-3 . TRBD1 TGTGCCATCAGTGGGACAGGGGGCTACAGGAACACTGAAGCTTTCTTT CAISGTGGYRNTEAFF
TRBJ1-1 TRBV10-3 . . TGTGCCATCACGGAGGGGATAATCACTGAAGCTTTCTTT CAITEGIITEAFF
TRBJ1-4 TRBV5-1 . TRBD1 TGCGCCAGCAGCCTAGGACAGGGCGGAGCTAATGAAAAACTGTTTTTT CASSLGQGGANEKLFF
TRBJ2-5 TRBV7-6 . . TGTGCCAGCAGCCTAGGTTTGAGGGTCGAGACCCAGTACTTC CASSLGLRVETQYF
TRBJ1-1 TRBV15 . . TGTGCCACCAGCAGAGGGCCCGCGGGGGGAAGTGAAGCTTTCTTT CATSRGPAGGSEAFF
TRBJ1-4 TRBV5-1 . . TGCGCCAGCAGCTTGTCAGGGACTAATGAAAAACTGTTTTTT CASSLSGTNEKLFF
TRBJ2-7 TRBV7-2 . . TGTGCCAGCAGCTTAGGTGGAAACCTACCCTACGAGCAGTACTTC CASSLGGNLPYEQYF
TRBJ1-1 TRBV5-4 . TRBD1 TGTGCCAGCAGCTTACCGGGACAGCTGAACACTGAAGCTTTCTTT CASSLPGQLNTEAFF